This passage covers 30 T cell receptor beta chains from one sample sequenced in a study of shared clonotypes between healthy human individuals. The protocol was immunoSEQ multiplex PCR, while the TCRdb copy is restricted to in-frame clones and leaves out a portion. The table lists 450,000 to 600,000 clones, roughly 78% of them singletons. The sequencing input was PBMCs. The source is a woman between 40 and 50 years old in good health. Some clones in this sample may be carry-over from other donors' samples.

V usage is TRBV19 and J usage is TRBJ2-7, with 10 nucleotides matching TRBD2. The CDR3 sequence is 13 residues long. The V gene end was trimmed by 6 bases and the J gene end by 3 bases; junction bases not matched to a gene: 2. The V gene's germline CDR1 is LNHDA and CDR2 SQIVND (reference sequence). CDR3 coding DNA: TGTGCCAGTAGGGCTAGCGGGGGCTACGAGCAGTACTTC. As protein: CASRASGGYEQYF.

This clone has just one count. V and J are TRBV29-1 and TRBJ1-2, with 8 bases fitting TRBD1. Germline trimming cut 5 bases from V and 4 bases from J; bases unmatched to any gene: 3. Germline values: CDR1 SQVTM, CDR2 ANQGSEA. This CDR3 is 12 amino acids long. The CDR3 spells CSVSTGVYGYTF. CDR3 sequence (DNA): TGCAGCGTTTCGACAGGGGTCTATGGCTACACCTTC.

This sequence joins TRBV29-1 and TRBJ1-2, with 11 nucleotides matching TRBD1. J gave up 4 bases and V 7 bases, and 5 bases lay outside the gene matches. The CDR3 loop spans 13 amino acids. Germline V gives CDR1 SQVTM, CDR2 ANQGSEA. The CDR3 protein is CSALGTGGYGYTF. In DNA, the CDR3 is TGCAGCGCCCTAGGGACAGGGGGCTATGGCTACACCTTC.

There are many counts of this clone. The genes are TRBV11-1 and TRBJ2-5; 10 bases agree with TRBD1. The length of the CDR3 is 18 residues. Germline V gives CDR1 SGHAT, CDR2 FQDESV (reference sequence). J was trimmed by 1 base and V by 5 bases; bases with no gene match: 13. The CDR3 nucleotides are TGTGCCAGCAGCCGCGGACCCCCCGGGACAGGGGTCCAAGAGACCCAGTACTTC. Amino acid sequence: CASSRGPPGTGVQETQYF.

J is TRBJ2-1 and V is TRBV5-4; D is unclear. CDR1 is SGHNT, CDR2 YYREEE, per germline (reference sequence). V was shortened by 4 bases and J by 10 bases, with 15 bases between the two germline ends. CDR3 length equals 13 residues. The DNA of the CDR3 is TGTGCCAGCAGCCAAATGGATGGTACGGAGCAGTTCTTC. Its protein product is CASSQMDGTEQFF.

The chain carries TRBV27 and TRBJ2-7, with 10 bases that match TRBD2. CDR1 and CDR2 (germline): MNHEY, SMNVEV (reference sequence). The CDR3 runs 14 residues. V lost 5 bases to trimming and J lost 3 bases; unmatched junction nucleotides: 4. The CDR3 reads CASSLAGDFYEQYF. The CDR3 nucleotides read TGTGCCAGCAGTCTAGCGGGAGATTTCTACGAGCAGTACTTC.

At least ten counts were recorded for this clone. The V gene is TRBV28, the J gene TRBJ1-1, with D uncertain. The V end was cut by 3 bases, the J end by 13 bases, with 12 bases between. This CDR3 has 11 amino acids. The V gene's germline CDR1 is MDHEN and CDR2 SYDVKM. CDR3 sequence: CASSFGVKNFF. The CDR3 nucleotides read TGTGCCAGCAGTTTCGGGGTCAAGAATTTCTTT.

The chain is built from TRBV15 and TRBJ2-1, with D possibly being TRBD2 (6 bases). This CDR3 contains 14 residues. V was clipped by 5 bases and J by 0 bases, with 8 bases between them. Per germline, CDR1 LNHNV and CDR2 YYDKDF (reference sequence). The CDR3 sequence: CATSLSGSYNEQFF. The DNA of the CDR3 is TGTGCCACCAGCCTTAGCGGCTCCTACAATGAGCAGTTCTTC. The full variable domain, its missing parts supplied by reference TRBV15 and TRBJ2-1, is DAMVIQNPRYQVTQFGKPVTLSCSQTLNHNVMYWYQQKSSQAPKLLFHYYDKDFNNEADTPDNFQSRRPNTSFCFLDIRSPGLGDTAMYLCATSLSGSYNEQFFGPGTRLTVL.

In DNA form, the CDR3 reads TGTGCCAGCAGTGACGCCGGGACACCAAGCTACGAGCAGTACTTC. The encoded protein is CASSDAGTPSYEQYF. The rearrangement links TRBV6-1 to TRBJ2-7; a weak D match, TRBD1 (6 bases). The CDR3 is made up of 15 amino acids. Germline loops: CDR1 MNHNS, CDR2 SASEGT. Trimming pared 3 bases from V and 3 bases from J, leaving 15 bases between.

The table lists this clone with a few counts. The chain combines TRBV5-1 with TRBJ2-5; 7 nucleotides agree with TRBD2. V shed 4 bases and J 2 bases; nucleotides not matched to a gene: 8. Germline lookup yields CDR1 SGHRS and CDR2 YFSETQ. This CDR3 has 15 amino acids. CDR3 sequence reads: CASSKDGREQETQYF. In DNA form, the CDR3 reads TGCGCCAGCAGCAAAGACGGGCGGGAGCAAGAGACCCAGTACTTC. The whole variable domain, filled in from reference TRBV5-1 and TRBJ2-5, reads KAGVTQTPRYLIKTRGQQVTLSCSPISGHRSVSWYQQTPGQGLQFLFEYFSETQRNKGNFPGRFSGRQFSNSRSEMNVSTLELGDSALYLCASSKDGREQETQYFGPGTRLLVL.

The chain uses TRBV10-3 and TRBJ1-5; D not certain. Between the trimmed V and J ends, which lost 7 bases and 5 bases, there was a span of 12 bases. Germline-derived CDR1 and CDR2 are ENHRY and SYGVKD. CDR3 length equals 13 residues. CDR3 sequence: CAITESRDQPQHF. In DNA, the CDR3 is TGTGCCATCACAGAGTCCAGAGATCAGCCCCAGCATTTT.

In its sample, this clone was seen once. V and J are TRBV9 and TRBJ1-4; 8 bases are a match to TRBD1. Unmatched junction bases numbered 7, after V lost 0 bases and J lost 3 bases. This CDR3 is built from 17 residues. Germline values: CDR1 SGDLS, CDR2 YYNGEE. This CDR3 reads CASSVEAGGAANEKLFF. The DNA for the CDR3 is TGTGCCAGCAGCGTAGAGGCAGGGGGCGCAGCTAATGAAAAACTGTTTTTT.

This chain uses TRBV30 with TRBJ1-2, with 8 bases identical to TRBD1. The CDR3 is 12 amino acids. V shed 5 bases and J 4 bases; nucleotides not matched to a gene: 3. Germline V gene sequence: CDR1 GTSNPN, CDR2 SVGIG (reference sequence). The CDR3 protein is CAWQGAFYGYTF. Here the CDR3 DNA reads TGTGCCTGGCAGGGGGCCTTCTATGGCTACACCTTC.

The chain uses TRBV29-1 and TRBJ2-1; D possibly corresponds to TRBD2 (6 bases). The CDR3 length is 13 residues. In germline, CDR1 is SQVTM, CDR2 ANQGSEA. Trimming removed 5 bases at V and 2 bases at J, with 10 bases between. As DNA, the CDR3 is TGCAGCGTTTGGGGACTGACCTACAATGAGCAGTTCTTC. As protein: CSVWGLTYNEQFF.

A word on this clone: The sample has other DNA sequences that encode this CDR3 too. The chain combines TRBV7-9 with TRBJ2-7, with D unclear. V was shortened by 5 bases and J by 3 bases, with 5 bases between the two germline ends. This CDR3 is built from 11 residues. Per germline, CDR1 SEHNR and CDR2 FQNEAQ (reference sequence). Here the CDR3 reads CASSPYYEQYF. The CDR3 nucleotides are TGTGCCAGCAGCCCTTACTACGAGCAGTACTTC.

Only a few counts were recorded for this clone. This chain links TRBV15 with TRBJ2-1; possible D gene TRBD2, 5 bases. CDR3 size: 17 residues. CDR1 LNHNV and CDR2 YYDKDF come from the germline V gene (reference sequence). With 1 base removed from V and 7 bases from J, the gap between germline ends came to 20 bases. The chain's CDR3 is CATSRVRGRGTGNEQFF. CDR3 bases: TGTGCCACCAGCAGAGTTCGAGGACGCGGCACGGGGAATGAGCAGTTCTTC.

On this clone itself: This CDR3 is also generated by other DNA sequences in the sample. The chain joins TRBV5-1 to TRBJ2-7; unclear D gene. Deletions cut 3 bases from V and 6 bases from J, with 7 bases between. The length of the CDR3 is 11 residues. Germline CDR1 is SGHRS and CDR2 is YFSETQ. The CDR3 bases are TGCGCCAGCAGCTCCAGTGTCGAGCAGTACTTC. Translating it yields CASSSSVEQYF.

The chain joins TRBV4-1 to TRBJ2-2; TRBD1 is a possible D gene (6 bases). The CDR3 runs 16 residues. Germline-derived CDR1 and CDR2 are MGHRA and YSYEKL. Trimming left V 1 base short and J 5 bases short, with 14 bases between. CDR3: CASSQGLRGRTGELFF. CDR3 coding DNA: TGCGCCAGCAGCCAAGGACTCAGGGGTAGGACCGGGGAGCTGTTTTTT.

The gene calls are TRBV9 and TRBJ2-5, with 7 positions matching TRBD2. Germline-derived CDR1 and CDR2 are SGDLS and YYNGEE. V gave up 4 bases and J gave up 5 bases; unmatched junction bases: 8. This CDR3 region has 14 residues. The CDR3 sequence is CASSSSGLGETQYF. CDR3 DNA sequence: TGTGCCAGCAGCAGTAGCGGGCTGGGGGAGACCCAGTACTTC.

The V and J genes are TRBV30 and TRBJ1-1; D ambiguous. Trimming took 1 base from V and 2 from J, leaving 5 bases between them. In germline, CDR1 is GTSNPN, CDR2 SVGIG (reference sequence). This CDR3 has 12 amino acids. The CDR3 loop reads CAWSGVNTEAFF. CDR3 nucleotide sequence: TGTGCCTGGAGTGGCGTTAACACTGAAGCTTTCTTT.

The chain combines TRBV29-1 with TRBJ1-1; 9 bases match TRBD1. Germline V gene sequence: CDR1 SQVTM, CDR2 ANQGSEA. Trimming removed 6 bases from V and 1 base from J; junction bases left unmatched: 3. CDR3 length equals 13 residues. CDR3 region: CSVQGQGNTEAFF. The CDR3 DNA reads TGCAGCGTACAGGGACAGGGGAACACTGAAGCTTTCTTT.

The chain has TRBV5-4 and TRBJ1-2, with D unresolved. Germline-derived CDR1 and CDR2 are SGHNT and YYREEE (reference sequence). The CDR3 spans 14 residues. V lost 4 bases and J lost 3, with 13 bases in between. CDR3 in DNA: TGTGCCAGCAGCACGACACTGGGAGACTATGGCTACACCTTC. This gives the protein CASSTTLGDYGYTF.

The chain employs TRBV6-5 and TRBJ2-7; tentative D call: TRBD1 (6 bases). Per germline, CDR1 MNHEY and CDR2 SVGAGI. The CDR3 covers 15 residues. The V gene lost 5 bases and the J gene lost 1 base, with 15 bases spanning the gap. CDR3 bases: TGTGCCAGCAGTCAACCAGGGGTCCGGTCCTACGAGCAGTACTTC. This codes for CASSQPGVRSYEQYF.

This clone appeared a few times. The V and J genes are TRBV30 and TRBJ2-7; D is possibly TRBD1 or TRBD2 (5 bases each). Germline V CDR1 and CDR2: GTSNPN, SVGIG (reference sequence). V was cut by 0 bases and J by 5 bases, with 11 bases left in between. The CDR3 consists of 13 residues. The CDR3 DNA follows: TGTGCCTGGAGTGTTGGGGGTGGGAACGAGCAGTACTTC. It encodes CAWSVGGGNEQYF. The full variable domain, completed using reference TRBV30 and TRBJ2-7, is SQTIHQWPATLVQPVGSPLSLECTVEGTSNPNLYWYRQAAGRGLQLLFYSVGIGQISSEVPQNLSASRPQDRQFILSSKKLLLSDSGFYLCAWSVGGGNEQYFGPGTRLTVT.

This chain connects TRBV7-9 to TRBJ1-1, with no clear D. The CDR3 spans 13 residues. Germline CDR1 reads SEHNR; CDR2 reads FQNEAQ (reference sequence). V lost 2 bases and J 0 bases, leaving 4 bases between the germline ends. CDR3 protein: CASSLMVNTEAFF. The CDR3 bases are TGTGCCAGCAGCTTAATGGTGAACACTGAAGCTTTCTTT. The full variable domain, its missing parts supplied by reference TRBV7-9 and TRBJ1-1, is DTGVSQNPRHKITKRGQNVTFRCDPISEHNRLYWYRQTLGQGPEFLTYFQNEAQLEKSRLLSDRFSAERPKGSFSTLEIQRTEQGDSAMYLCASSLMVNTEAFFGQGTRLTVV.

The chain links TRBV19 to TRBJ2-2; a possible D gene is TRBD2 (5 bases). The V end lost 1 base, the J end lost 8 bases, and 11 bases lay between the germline ends. Germline assignment: CDR1 LNHDA and CDR2 SQIVND (reference sequence). The CDR3 runs 14 residues. The CDR3 DNA follows: TGTGCCAGTAGTATAGGTCCGGGAACGGGGGAGCTGTTTTTT. Its protein is CASSIGPGTGELFF. Drawing the rest from reference TRBV19 and TRBJ2-2, the complete variable domain is DGGITQSPKYLFRKEGQNVTLSCEQNLNHDAMYWYRQDPGQGLRLIYYSQIVNDFQKGDIAEGYSVSREKKESFPLTVTSAQKNPTAFYLCASSIGPGTGELFFGEGSRLTVL.

In this sample, this clone turned up once. The rearrangement uses TRBV7-3 and TRBJ2-1; 15 bases fit TRBD2. The CDR3 extends over 15 amino acids. V shed 5 bases, J shed 9 bases, and the junction held 5 bases outside the gene matches. Germline-derived CDR1 and CDR2 are SGHTA and FQGTGA. CDR3 amino acids: CASSGLAGGPGEQFF. CDR3 sequence (DNA): TGTGCCAGCAGCGGACTAGCGGGAGGGCCCGGTGAGCAGTTCTTC.

The CDR3 nucleotides are TGTGCCAGCAGTACCGGAGCGCCCGGAGCCGCCTACGAGCAGTACTTC. This translates into CASSTGAPGAAYEQYF. The V call is TRBV28, the J call TRBJ2-7; D gene uncertain. This CDR3 spans 16 amino acids. Per germline, CDR1 MDHEN and CDR2 SYDVKM. V gave up 5 bases and J gave up 2 bases, with 19 bases separating them.

This clone was recorded only once. The chain uses TRBV7-3 and TRBJ2-5, with D perhaps matching TRBD2 (5 bases). Germline assignment: CDR1 SGHTA and CDR2 FQGTGA. Between the trimmed V and J ends, which lost 5 bases and 2 bases, there was a span of 18 bases. The CDR3 extends over 16 amino acids. The CDR3 protein is CASSHTGGGPQETQYF. The CDR3 DNA is TGTGCCAGCAGCCACACGGGCGGAGGCCCACAAGAGACCCAGTACTTC.

This clone was observed a single time. CDR3 DNA sequence: TGTGCCAGCAGTCCAACTAGGGGAACCTCCTACAATGAGCAGTTCTTC. Its protein is CASSPTRGTSYNEQFF. J is TRBJ2-1 and V is TRBV2; the D call may be TRBD1 or TRBD2 (5 bases each). The CDR3 totals 16 residues. The germline V gene encodes CDR1 SNHLY and CDR2 FYNNEI. Trimming took off 5 bases at V and 0 bases at J, with 14 bases between the two ends.